This entry is about one T cell receptor (beta chain). Its antigen is undetermined. The data originate from a study of CD8 T cells in ankylosing spondylitis. Findings of the study overall: Within peripheral blood, clones linked to disease were CD8+ and relatively rare. Earlier authors reported some of these motif variants in reactive arthritis synovial fluid and blood. Matched ankylosing spondylitis synovial fluid reportedly contained a significantly enriched population of disease-linked clones. A motif in TCR beta, a set of under ten highly homologous variants, appeared characteristic of ankylosing spondylitis blood.

The CDR3 totals 15 residues. Deletions cut 0 bases from V and 7 bases from J, with 10 bases between. In germline, CDR1 is MNHEY, CDR2 SVGAGI. Quantitative molecular-barcoded 5'-RACE generated the TCR beta libraries. TCRdb redid the calling of the 5' RACE reads with MiXCR, one entry per CDR3 protein. The table includes approximately 220,000 distinct CDR3 sequences, 15% to 20% detected once. The sample consisted of blood, either unsorted or a sorted T cell fraction (not recorded which). The rearrangement joins TRBV6-5 to TRBJ1-6, with D perhaps matching TRBD1 (5 bases). The TCR originated in a male donor with ankylosing spondylitis. CDR3 sequence (DNA): TGTGCCAGCAGTTACTCGATTGGGGCCAATTCACCCCTCCACTTT. It is translated as CASSYSIGANSPLHF.